Shown below are 16 T cell receptor beta chains from a single sample sequenced in a study of T cells after yellow fever vaccination. One entry per CDR3 protein results from TCRdb running MiXCR on the 5' RACE reads. The data hold about 320,000 distinct CDR3 sequences, with 3.5% to 4.5% observed a single time. The specimen was PBMCs, collected 15 days after the yellow fever booster vaccination. Receptors originate from a man in his late teens or twenties who received the YFV17D yellow fever vaccine.

V is TRBV3-1 and J is TRBJ2-5, with no clear D. This CDR3 is 14 amino acids long. The germline CDR1 and CDR2 sequences are LGHDT and YNNKEL (reference sequence). Trimming left V 0 bases short and J 7 bases short, with 12 bases between. CDR3 DNA sequence: TGTGCCAGCAGCCAAGATTGGGCATTCCGGACCCAGTACTTC. Its protein product is CASSQDWAFRTQYF.

This clonotype was counted at least ten times. The CDR3 loop reads CASSSGQAEKLFF. The CDR3 DNA is TGTGCCAGCAGCTCAGGACAGGCTGAAAAACTGTTTTTT. The V gene is TRBV7-9, the J gene TRBJ1-4; 7 bases agree with TRBD1. The CDR3 length is 13 residues. Germline CDR1 SEHNR, CDR2 FQNEAQ (reference sequence). Germline trimming cut 4 bases from V and 7 bases from J; bases unmatched to any gene: 3. Variable domain in full (rest from reference TRBV7-9 and TRBJ1-4): DTGVSQNPRHKITKRGQNVTFRCDPISEHNRLYWYRQTLGQGPEFLTYFQNEAQLEKSRLLSDRFSAERPKGSFSTLEIQRTEQGDSAMYLCASSSGQAEKLFFGSGTQLSVL.

This clonotype was observed at least ten times. J is TRBJ2-1 and V is TRBV29-1; D gene unclear. Trimming cost V 7 bases and J 5 bases, with 6 bases left between them. Germline V gene data show CDR1 as SQVTM and CDR2 as ANQGSEA. The CDR3 length is 10 residues. As DNA, the CDR3 is TGCAGCGGCCTTAACAATGAGCAGTTCTTC. Protein: CSGLNNEQFF.

This clonotype was seen many times. The chain links TRBV7-2 to TRBJ2-2, with 7 bases lining up with TRBD2. Germline values: CDR1 SGHTA, CDR2 FQGNSA. Unmatched junction bases numbered 1, after V lost 0 bases and J lost 0 bases. There are 16 residues in the CDR3. CDR3 in DNA: TGTGCCAGCAGCTTAGCCGGGACTACGAACACCGGGGAGCTGTTTTTT. It encodes CASSLAGTTNTGELFF.

This clonotype was counted a few times. V gene TRBV6-5 combines with J gene TRBJ2-5; the D call may be TRBD1 or TRBD2 (5 bases each). The V gene's germline CDR1 is MNHEY and CDR2 SVGAGI. Between the trimmed V and J ends, which lost 6 bases and 5 bases, there was a span of 19 bases. This CDR3 has 15 amino acids. CDR3 sequence reads: CASRTSGASWETQYF. DNA of the CDR3: TGTGCCAGCAGAACCTCTGGGGCTAGCTGGGAGACCCAGTACTTC.

This clonotype was seen many times. The CDR3 DNA follows: TGCGCCAGCAGCCAAGACTCAGGGAGAGATACGCAGTATTTT. This gives the protein CASSQDSGRDTQYF. This chain links TRBV4-3 with TRBJ2-3; possibly TRBD1 or TRBD2 for D (5 bases each). The CDR3 contains 14 residues. Germline loops: CDR1 LGHNA, CDR2 YSLEER. Deletions cut 0 bases from V and 5 bases from J, with 9 bases between.

In this sample, this clonotype turned up a few times. This chain connects TRBV6-5 to TRBJ2-7, with a weak D call TRBD1 (5 bases). The CDR3 sequence is 17 residues long. Germline assignment: CDR1 MNHEY and CDR2 SVGAGI. V lost 0 bases to trimming and J lost 6 bases, with 21 bases between them. In DNA form, the CDR3 reads TGTGCCAGCAGTTACTCTGGTCAGGGTGGCAGGGTAATCGAGCAGTACTTC. This gives the protein CASSYSGQGGRVIEQYF.

The rearrangement links TRBV7-2 to TRBJ2-3, with D perhaps being TRBD1 or TRBD2 (5 bases each). Germline CDR1 reads SGHTA; CDR2 reads FQGNSA. This CDR3 comprises 12 residues. V was pared by 5 bases and J by 14 bases, with 17 bases between. In nucleotides, the CDR3 is TGTGCCAGCAGCGTCGGGACCTCTCCGAGGTATTTT. Residues: CASSVGTSPRYF.

Ten or more counts support this clonotype. The chain employs TRBV20-1 and TRBJ1-5, with 7 bases matching TRBD1. Looked up from germline, CDR1 is DFQATT and CDR2 is SNEGSKA (reference sequence). J was trimmed by 3 bases and V by 0 bases; bases with no gene match: 8. The CDR3 totals 16 residues. CDR3 region: CSARDFDRVINQPQHF. The CDR3 DNA follows: TGCAGTGCTAGAGATTTCGACAGGGTGATCAATCAGCCCCAGCATTTT.

This clonotype showed up many times. The chain uses TRBV5-6 and TRBJ1-5, with 7 nucleotides matching TRBD1. Germline CDR1 SGHDT, CDR2 YYEEEE. V shed 0 bases, J shed 6 bases, and the junction held 3 bases outside the gene matches. The length of the CDR3 is 14 residues. CDR3 sequence (DNA): TGTGCCAGCAGCTTGGGGGACAGCCTTCAGCCCCAGCATTTT. As protein: CASSLGDSLQPQHF.

Ten or more counts support this clonotype. The chain recombines TRBV20-1 with TRBJ1-5; tentatively, D is TRBD1 (6 bases). Between the trimmed V and J ends, which lost 5 bases and 3 bases, there was a span of 11 bases. CDR3 length: 13 residues. CDR1 and CDR2 (germline): DFQATT, SNEGSKA (reference sequence). CDR3 amino acids: CSASTGPNQPQHF. CDR3 in DNA: TGCAGTGCTTCCACAGGGCCCAATCAGCCCCAGCATTTT.

This clonotype turned up a few times. The rearrangement joins TRBV4-3 to TRBJ1-1; no firm D call. Trimming shortened V by 2 bases and J by 0 bases, and 7 bases separated the two germline ends. The CDR3 sequence is 14 residues long. Germline CDR1 reads LGHNA; CDR2 reads YSLEER. CDR3 DNA sequence: TGCGCCAGCAGCCAAAACTTCATGAACACTGAAGCTTTCTTT. It yields the protein CASSQNFMNTEAFF.

The sample holds many counts of this clonotype. The rearrangement links TRBV12-3 or TRBV12-4 to TRBJ1-3; 8 positions match TRBD1. Germline trimming cut 5 bases from V and 4 bases from J; bases unmatched to any gene: 7. This CDR3 comprises 15 residues. The CDR3 DNA follows: TGTGCCAGCAGTCCTCGGACAGGGTACGGAAACACCATATATTTT. Translation gives CASSPRTGYGNTIYF.

This clonotype was recorded at least ten times. The genes are TRBV12-3 or TRBV12-4 and TRBJ2-5; D gene uncertain. The V gene lost 0 bases and the J gene lost 2 bases, with 7 bases spanning the gap. The CDR3 is made up of 14 amino acids. CDR3 amino acids: CASSLAAAQETQYF. The CDR3 nucleotides are TGTGCCAGCAGTTTAGCGGCAGCTCAAGAGACCCAGTACTTC.

The rearrangement links TRBV14 to TRBJ2-7, with 8 nucleotides matching TRBD1. CDR1 SGHDN and CDR2 FVKESK come from the germline V gene. Trimming removed 1 base from V and 3 bases from J; junction bases left unmatched: 2. The CDR3 has 14 amino acids. CDR3 sequence reads: CASSQGTGNYEQYV. The CDR3 DNA is TGTGCCAGCAGCCAAGGGACAGGGAACTACGAGCAGTACGTC.

The sample holds many counts of this clonotype. The V gene is TRBV20-1, the J gene TRBJ1-2, with no clear D. The germline gives CDR1 DFQATT, CDR2 SNEGSKA (reference sequence). The CDR3 extends over 13 amino acids. Trimming took 0 bases from V and 13 from J, leaving 18 bases between them. The CDR3 region has the DNA TGCAGTGCTAGAGATCGGGAGTCCCTAAGATCCACCTTC. Amino acid sequence: CSARDRESLRSTF.